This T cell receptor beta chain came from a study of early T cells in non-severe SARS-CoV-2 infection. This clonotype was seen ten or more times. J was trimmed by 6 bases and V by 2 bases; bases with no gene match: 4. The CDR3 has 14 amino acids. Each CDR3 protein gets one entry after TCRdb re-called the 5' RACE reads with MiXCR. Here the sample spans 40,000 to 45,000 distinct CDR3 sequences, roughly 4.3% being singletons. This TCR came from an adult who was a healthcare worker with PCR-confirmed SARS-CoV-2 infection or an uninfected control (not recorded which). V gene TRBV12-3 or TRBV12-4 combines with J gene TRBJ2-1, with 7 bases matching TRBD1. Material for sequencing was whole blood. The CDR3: CASSLRQGSNEQFF. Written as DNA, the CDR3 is TGTGCCAGCAGTTTAAGACAGGGCAGCAATGAGCAGTTCTTC.